This entry concerns a single TCR beta chain. Its antigen is still unknown. One base away there is no much larger clone; base qualities are not given. Sequences ENHRY (CDR1) and SYGVKD (CDR2) are obtained from the germline V gene. V and J lose 0 bases and 7 bases, and a span of 15 bases separates them. The CDR3 holds 16 amino acids from the cysteine to the phenylalanine. The entry retains the CDR3 DNA only, 48 bases that are in frame from base 1. These data come from a study of graft-versus-host responses after intestinal transplantation (dated by TCRdb to the early 2020s). Turning to the overall study: The transplants that recipients received were multivisceral, liver-intestinal, or isolated intestinal. Every recipient was given anti-thymocyte globulin induction, then maintenance tacrolimus and steroids for 3 to 4 years. After intestinal transplantation, graft-versus-host and host-versus-graft alloreactive T cell clones were followed in the graft, circulation and bone marrow using bulk TCR-beta CDR3 sequencing. Alloreactive clones were identified by sequencing pre-transplant mixed lymphocyte reaction products and comparing them with unstimulated pre-transplant donor and recipient T cells. The cohort enrolled some 25 intestinal transplant recipients including one retransplant, and a few patients lacking pretransplant specimens were excluded. Donor T cell macrochimerism was defined as a peak of at least 4% donor T cells among recipient peripheral blood mononuclear cells. Samples from a few later patients were sequenced in-house on an Illumina MiSeq with MiXCR processing rather than by the commercial service.

Overall results and qualifications from the work: High GvH to HvG T cell clonal ratios were observed in the allografts of patients with donor T cell macrochimerism. GvH clones were detected in recipient bone marrow, and some appeared earlier in ileal mucosa or blood, consistent with an intestinal mucosal origin. The conclusions were limited by the relatively low number and heterogeneity of the intestinal transplant patients. Peak levels of circulating GvH clones were associated with declines in HvG clones early after transplant.

In the first month after transplant, blood samples were collected up to 4 times, and after that at least monthly when available. Receptor libraries were prepared by the immunoSEQ multiplex PCR assay. Adaptive Biotechnologies carried out high-throughput TCR-beta CDR3 sequencing of genomic DNA for most patients. The source study handled its data this way. Adaptive's ImmunoSEQ software supplied the TCR sequencing data for 18 patients, while MiXCR and VDJtools were used to process a few other patients. Because the origin of CDR3 nucleotide sequences shared between donor and recipient could not be assigned, those sequences were removed. At least 2-fold expansion over unstimulated cells and a minimum CFSE-low frequency of 0.002% (template counts) or 0.001% (read counts) were required for clones to be classified as alloreactive. Clones were considered mappable if detected in sequenced pre-transplant spleen, lymph node, or MLR CFSE-low populations of the donor or recipient. The cumulative frequency of alloreactive clones was calculated as a percentage of all sequences, weighted by copy number. As stored in TCRdb, this immuneACCESS dataset retains in-frame rearrangements with V and J assigned. A fraction of the clones does not appear; measured against another copy, unresolved V genes explain less than half of the discrepancy, and the remainder lacks a known reason. The V and J calls and clone size were taken over from that table, and D and trimming were inferred from the DNA. In all, the sample holds around 23,000 clones, and 85% to 95% of those were seen once. The top ten clonotypes cover around 0.5% of the sample.

The sequence came from a human patient who received an intestinal transplant, so some T cells may come from the graft donor. The sequence joins TRBV10-3 to TRBJ2-2, and TRBD2 may be the D gene, going by 5 matching bases. The sample here was PBMCs, taken 18 days after transplant. CDR3 reads: CAISESTPTAGGELFF. The DNA reads as follows: TGTGCCATCAGTGAGTCGACACCAACTGCGGGCGGGGAGCTGTTTTTT.